The 10 T cell receptor beta chains in this list originate from one sample, sequenced in a study of tumor-infiltrating lymphocytes in primary liver carcinoma. A constant-region primer primed TCR beta cDNA synthesis from 500 ng of total RNA. Sequencing libraries for TCR beta derived from three nested multiplex PCR rounds that used slightly modified ARM-PCR. The study ran its first two PCR rounds for roughly 10 cycles each, using TRBV1-TRBV30 forward primers and a C-beta reverse primer. A single record per CDR3 protein comes from TCRdb applying MiXCR to the multiplex PCR reads. Among 180,000 or so distinct CDR3 sequences listed, about 55% were seen once. The researchers obtained blood RNA from unsorted whole blood and also extracted germline DNA. Sequenced: peripheral blood. These receptors all come from a man aged 40-49 years with primary liver carcinoma and hepatitis B virus infection.

V is TRBV6-5 and J is TRBJ2-7; D is possibly TRBD2 (6 bases). The V gene lost 4 bases and the J gene lost 9 bases, with 16 bases spanning the gap. The CDR3 extends over 13 amino acids. Germline values: CDR1 MNHEY, CDR2 SVGAGI. CDR3 loop: CASSSHRGDGQYF. The CDR3 nucleotides are TGTGCCAGCAGTTCCCACCGCGGGGACGGGCAGTACTTC.

The chain is built from TRBV11-2 and TRBJ2-1, with TRBD2 matching over 14 bases. V shed 11 bases and J 8 bases; nucleotides not matched to a gene: 14. Per germline, CDR1 SGHAT and CDR2 FQNNGV. CDR3 length: 16 amino acids. DNA for the CDR3: TGTGCCTGTAGCCCCGGACTAGCGGGAGGAGAGGATGAGCAGTTCTTC. Protein product: CACSPGLAGGEDEQFF.

This clonotype appeared once. One end of the junction is discordant with germline, which a read error may explain. This sequence joins TRBV11-3 and TRBJ2-3; 11 bases match TRBD1. CDR1 is SGHNT, CDR2 YENEEA, per germline. The CDR3 runs 15 residues. CDR3 region: CASSPRTGGTDKQCF. CDR3 nucleotides: TGTGCCAGCAGCCCGCGGACAGGGGGCACAGATAAGCAGTGTTTT.

The rearrangement joins TRBV9 to TRBJ1-2, with 7 bases aligning to TRBD1. The CDR3 sequence is 14 residues long. Germline CDR1 reads SGDLS; CDR2 reads YYNGEE. J lost 2 bases, V lost 3 bases, and 4 bases had no gene match. CDR3 DNA: TGTGCCAGCAGCGGCCGACAGGGCAACTATGGCTACACCTTC. Protein product: CASSGRQGNYGYTF.

Concerning this clonotype: This CDR3 is missing its conserved last phenylalanine or tryptophan, likely due to a read error. The rearrangement uses TRBV12-3 or TRBV12-4 and TRBJ2-1; 8 bases agree with TRBD2. V lost 4 bases and J lost 8; bases outside the gene matches: 7. The CDR3 consists of 14 residues. Here the CDR3 reads CASSSPGTRDEQFI. For the CDR3, the DNA is TGTGCCAGCAGTTCTCCCGGGACTAGGGATGAGCAGTTCATC.

This clonotype occurred a few times. The V call is TRBV6-5, the J call TRBJ1-1, with 7 positions matching TRBD1. Unmatched junction bases numbered 5, after V lost 6 bases and J lost 1 base. Germline V gene lookup returns CDR1 MNHEY and CDR2 SVGAGI. The CDR3 has 14 residues. Here the CDR3 DNA reads TGTGCCAGCAGACCGACAGGGCCGAACACTGAAGCTTTCTTT. It translates to CASRPTGPNTEAFF.

V and J are TRBV6-6 and TRBJ2-7; D is possibly TRBD1 (6 bases). The CDR3 totals 11 residues. Germline V gene data show CDR1 as MNHNY and CDR2 as SVGAGI (reference sequence). V was shortened by 6 bases and J by 6 bases, with 9 bases between the two germline ends. Written as DNA, the CDR3 is TGTGCCAGCAGAGAAGGGGGCGAGCAGTACTTC. This encodes CASREGGEQYF.

This sequence joins TRBV6-2 or TRBV6-3 and TRBJ2-1, with 8 positions matching TRBD2. The germline V gene encodes CDR1 MNHEY and CDR2 SVGEGT. With V trimmed by 0 bases and J by 5 bases, 12 bases remained unmatched. This CDR3 region has 18 residues. CDR3 sequence reads: CASSYSIDSGSKDNEQFF. The CDR3 DNA follows: TGTGCCAGCAGTTACTCCATCGACAGCGGGAGCAAAGACAATGAGCAGTTCTTC.

In this sample, this clonotype turned up a few times. This could be a read error, since a much larger clone is one nucleotide away. The V and J genes are TRBV12-3 or TRBV12-4 and TRBJ2-6, with D unclear. The CDR3 is made up of 16 amino acids. Written as DNA, the CDR3 is TGTGCCAGCAGTTTATCTTCGCACTCTGGGACCAACGTCCTGACTTTC. It is translated as CASSLSSHSGTNVLTF.

Concerning this clonotype: A much larger clone lies a single base off, so this may be a read error. The gene calls are TRBV29-1 and TRBJ2-5; D not resolved. V was clipped by 2 bases and J by 2 bases, with 6 bases between them. The CDR3 is 12 amino acids. The germline V gene encodes CDR1 SQVTM and CDR2 ANQGSEA. CDR3 nucleotides: TGCAGCGTTGAAATGCAGCAAGAGACCCAGTACTTC. The encoded protein is CSVEMQQETQYF.